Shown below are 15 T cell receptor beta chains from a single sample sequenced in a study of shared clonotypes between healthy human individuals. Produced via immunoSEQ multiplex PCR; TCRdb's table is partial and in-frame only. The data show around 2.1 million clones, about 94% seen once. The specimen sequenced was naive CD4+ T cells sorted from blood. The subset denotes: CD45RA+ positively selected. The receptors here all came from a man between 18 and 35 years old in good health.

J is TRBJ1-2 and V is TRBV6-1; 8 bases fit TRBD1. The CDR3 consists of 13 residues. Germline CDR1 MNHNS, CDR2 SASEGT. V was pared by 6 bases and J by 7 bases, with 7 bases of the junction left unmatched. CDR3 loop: CASSVSGGSGYTF. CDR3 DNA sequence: TGTGCCAGCAGCGTCTCAGGGGGCTCTGGCTACACCTTC.

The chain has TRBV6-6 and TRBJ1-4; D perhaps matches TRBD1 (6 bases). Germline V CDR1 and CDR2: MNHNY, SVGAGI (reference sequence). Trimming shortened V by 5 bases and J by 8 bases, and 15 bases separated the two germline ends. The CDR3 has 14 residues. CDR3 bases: TGTGCCAGCAGTGTGACAGGCGTCCGGGAAAAACTGTTTTTT. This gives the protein CASSVTGVREKLFF.

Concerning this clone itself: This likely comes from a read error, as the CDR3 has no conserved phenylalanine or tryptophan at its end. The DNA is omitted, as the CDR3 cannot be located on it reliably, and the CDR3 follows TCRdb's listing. CDR3 amino acids: CASPHGGVCRS. The J gene is TRBJ2-7, the V gene TRBV6-5; the table names TRBD2, a call not compared with the DNA. The CDR3 is 11 amino acids long, termini counted. Germline V CDR1 and CDR2: MNHEY, SVGAGI.

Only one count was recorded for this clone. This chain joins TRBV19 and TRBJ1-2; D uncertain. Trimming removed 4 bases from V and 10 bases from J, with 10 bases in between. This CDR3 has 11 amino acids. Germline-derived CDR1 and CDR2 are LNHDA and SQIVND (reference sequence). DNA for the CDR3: TGTGCCAGTAGTACCTCGTGGGACTACACCTTC. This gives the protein CASSTSWDYTF. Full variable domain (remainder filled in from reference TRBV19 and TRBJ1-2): DGGITQSPKYLFRKEGQNVTLSCEQNLNHDAMYWYRQDPGQGLRLIYYSQIVNDFQKGDIAEGYSVSREKKESFPLTVTSAQKNPTAFYLCASSTSWDYTFGSGTRLTVV.

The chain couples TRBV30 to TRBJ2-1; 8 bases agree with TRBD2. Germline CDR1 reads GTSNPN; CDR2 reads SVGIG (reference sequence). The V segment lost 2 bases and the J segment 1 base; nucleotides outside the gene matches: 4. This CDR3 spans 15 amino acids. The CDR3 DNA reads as TGTGCCTGGAGTAAAGGCGGGAGGTCCTACAATGAGCAGTTCTTC. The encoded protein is CAWSKGGRSYNEQFF.

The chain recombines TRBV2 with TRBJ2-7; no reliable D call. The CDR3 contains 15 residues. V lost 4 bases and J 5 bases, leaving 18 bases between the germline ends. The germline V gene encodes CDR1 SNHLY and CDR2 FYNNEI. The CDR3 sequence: CASSGGWAVIDEQYF. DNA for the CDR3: TGTGCCAGCAGTGGCGGATGGGCAGTCATCGACGAGCAGTACTTC.

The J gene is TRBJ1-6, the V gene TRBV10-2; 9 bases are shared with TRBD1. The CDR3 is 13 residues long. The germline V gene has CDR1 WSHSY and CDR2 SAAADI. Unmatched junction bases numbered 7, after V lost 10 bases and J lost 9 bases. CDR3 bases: TGCGCCACCAAGGGACAGGGAGCTTCACCCCTCCACTTT. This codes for CATKGQGASPLHF.

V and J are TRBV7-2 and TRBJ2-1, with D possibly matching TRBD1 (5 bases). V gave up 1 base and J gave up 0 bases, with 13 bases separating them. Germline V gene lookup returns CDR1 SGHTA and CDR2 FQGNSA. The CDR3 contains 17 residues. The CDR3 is CASSLGDSSSSYNEQFF. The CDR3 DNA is TGTGCCAGCAGCTTAGGTGACAGTTCGAGCTCCTACAATGAGCAGTTCTTC. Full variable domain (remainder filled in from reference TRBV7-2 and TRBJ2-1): GAGVSQSPSNKVTEKGKDVELRCDPISGHTALYWYRQSLGQGLEFLIYFQGNSAPDKSGLPSDRFSAERTGGSVSTLTIQRTQQEDSAVYLCASSLGDSSSSYNEQFFGPGTRLTVL.

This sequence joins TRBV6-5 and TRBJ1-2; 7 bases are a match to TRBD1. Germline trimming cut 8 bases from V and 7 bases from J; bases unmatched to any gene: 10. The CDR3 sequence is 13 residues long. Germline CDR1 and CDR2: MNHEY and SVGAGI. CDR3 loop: CASGQRQGGGYTF. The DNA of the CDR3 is TGTGCCAGCGGGCAGAGACAGGGAGGTGGCTACACCTTC.

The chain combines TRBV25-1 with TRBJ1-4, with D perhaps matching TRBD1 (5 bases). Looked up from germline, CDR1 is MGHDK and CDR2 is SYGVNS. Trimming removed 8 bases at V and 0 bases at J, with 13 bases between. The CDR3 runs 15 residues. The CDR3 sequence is CASGDSLATNEKLFF. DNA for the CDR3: TGTGCCAGCGGCGACAGCCTCGCAACTAATGAAAAACTGTTTTTT.

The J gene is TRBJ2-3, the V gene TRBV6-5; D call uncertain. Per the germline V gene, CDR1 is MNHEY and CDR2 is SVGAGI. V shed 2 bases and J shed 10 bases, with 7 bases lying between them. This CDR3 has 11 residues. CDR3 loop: CASSYGVAQYF. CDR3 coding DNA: TGTGCCAGCAGTTACGGGGTCGCGCAGTATTTT.

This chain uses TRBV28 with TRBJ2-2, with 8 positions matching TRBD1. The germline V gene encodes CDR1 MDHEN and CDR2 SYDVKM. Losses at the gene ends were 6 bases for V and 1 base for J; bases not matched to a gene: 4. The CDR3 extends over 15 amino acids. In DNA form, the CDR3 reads TGTGCCAGCAGGACTGGACAGGGGAACACCGGGGAGCTGTTTTTT. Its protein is CASRTGQGNTGELFF.

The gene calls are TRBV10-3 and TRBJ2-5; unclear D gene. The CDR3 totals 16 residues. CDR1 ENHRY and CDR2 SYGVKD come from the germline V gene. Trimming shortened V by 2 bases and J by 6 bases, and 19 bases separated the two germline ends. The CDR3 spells CAISEGSRDLAKTQYF. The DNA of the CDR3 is TGTGCCATCAGTGAGGGAAGTCGCGACCTTGCGAAGACCCAGTACTTC.

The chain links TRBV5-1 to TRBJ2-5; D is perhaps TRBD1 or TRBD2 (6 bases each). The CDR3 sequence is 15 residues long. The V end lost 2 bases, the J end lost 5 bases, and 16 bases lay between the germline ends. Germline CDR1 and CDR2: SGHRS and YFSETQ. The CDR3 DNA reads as TGCGCCAGCAGCTTAGTTTCGGGGGCGCGGGAGACCCAGTACTTC. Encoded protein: CASSLVSGARETQYF.

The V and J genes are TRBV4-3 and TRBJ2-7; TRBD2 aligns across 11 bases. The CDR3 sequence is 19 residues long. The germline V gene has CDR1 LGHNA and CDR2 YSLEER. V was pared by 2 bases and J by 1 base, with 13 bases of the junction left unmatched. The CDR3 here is CASSQKALAGAFASYEQYF. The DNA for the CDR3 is TGCGCCAGCAGCCAAAAGGCACTAGCGGGAGCGTTTGCATCCTACGAGCAGTACTTC.